This T cell receptor beta chain was documented in a study of response to subunit inactivated influenza vaccine. Overall study results and limits: The authors suggested that few new T cells are recruited per seasonal influenza vaccination.

TCRdb called the RT-PCR reads again in MiXCR, with one record for every CDR3 protein. Of roughly 700,000 distinct CDR3 sequences detected, roughly 14% appear once; the ten largest clones hold 5.5% to 7%. As for this clonotype: The antigen is unknown.

Losses at the gene ends were 6 bases for V and 2 bases for J; bases not matched to a gene: 6. The length of the CDR3 is 16 residues. Sequences were derived from PBMCs from blood, sampled less than 15 days before vaccination. The origin of this receptor is a man aged 45-65 years who received an inactivated influenza vaccine. The genes are TRBV12-3 or TRBV12-4 and TRBJ2-2; 10 bases match TRBD2. Here the CDR3 DNA reads TGTGCCAGCAGACCAGGACTAGCGGAAAACACCGGGGAGCTGTTTTTT. Translated: CASRPGLAENTGELFF.